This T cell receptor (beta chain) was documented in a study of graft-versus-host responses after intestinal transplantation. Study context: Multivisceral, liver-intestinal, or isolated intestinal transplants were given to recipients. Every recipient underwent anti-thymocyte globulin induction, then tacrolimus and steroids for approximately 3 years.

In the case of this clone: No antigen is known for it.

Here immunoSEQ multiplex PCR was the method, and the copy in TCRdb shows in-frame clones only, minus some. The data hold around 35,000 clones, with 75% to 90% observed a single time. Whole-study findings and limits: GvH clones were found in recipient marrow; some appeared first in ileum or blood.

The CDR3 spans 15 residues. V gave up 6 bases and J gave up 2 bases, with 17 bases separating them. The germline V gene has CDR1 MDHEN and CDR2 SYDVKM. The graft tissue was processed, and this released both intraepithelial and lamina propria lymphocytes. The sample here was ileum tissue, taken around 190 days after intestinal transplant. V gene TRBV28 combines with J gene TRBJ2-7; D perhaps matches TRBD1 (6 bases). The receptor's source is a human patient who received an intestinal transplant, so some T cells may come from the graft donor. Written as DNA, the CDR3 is TGTGCCAGCAGAAGACTTGGGGACAAACCCTACGAGCAGTACTTC. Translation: CASRRLGDKPYEQYF.